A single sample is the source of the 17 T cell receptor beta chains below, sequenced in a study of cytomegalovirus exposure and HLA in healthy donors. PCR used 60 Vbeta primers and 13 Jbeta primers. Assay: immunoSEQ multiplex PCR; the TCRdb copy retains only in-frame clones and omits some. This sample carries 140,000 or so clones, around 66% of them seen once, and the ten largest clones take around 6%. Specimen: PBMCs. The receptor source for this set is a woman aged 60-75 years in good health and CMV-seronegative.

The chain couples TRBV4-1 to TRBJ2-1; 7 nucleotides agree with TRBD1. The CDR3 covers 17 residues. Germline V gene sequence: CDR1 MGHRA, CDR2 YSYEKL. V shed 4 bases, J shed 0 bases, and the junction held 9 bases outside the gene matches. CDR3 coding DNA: TGCGCCAGCAGCCCAGGGGGAGCGGCGAGCTCCTACAATGAGCAGTTCTTC. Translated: CASSPGGAASSYNEQFF.

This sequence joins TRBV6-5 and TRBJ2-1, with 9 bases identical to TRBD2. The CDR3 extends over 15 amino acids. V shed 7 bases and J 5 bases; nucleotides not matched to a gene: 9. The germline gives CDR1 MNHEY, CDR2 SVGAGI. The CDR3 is CASTPTLAGHNEQFF. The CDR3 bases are TGTGCCAGCACCCCCACCCTAGCGGGACACAATGAGCAGTTCTTC.

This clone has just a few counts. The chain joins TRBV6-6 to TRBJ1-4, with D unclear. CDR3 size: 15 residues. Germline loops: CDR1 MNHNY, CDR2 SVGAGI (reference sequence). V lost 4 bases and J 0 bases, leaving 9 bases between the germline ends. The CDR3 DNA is TGTGCCAGCAGTTCTTCCTTCTCAACTAATGAAAAACTGTTTTTT. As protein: CASSSSFSTNEKLFF.

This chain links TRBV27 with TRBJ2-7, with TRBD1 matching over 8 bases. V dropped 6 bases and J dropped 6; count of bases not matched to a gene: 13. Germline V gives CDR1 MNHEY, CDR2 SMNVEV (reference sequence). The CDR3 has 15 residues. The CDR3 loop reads CASRLQSQGAGEQYF. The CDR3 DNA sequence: TGTGCCAGCAGACTTCAATCGCAGGGGGCAGGCGAGCAGTACTTC.

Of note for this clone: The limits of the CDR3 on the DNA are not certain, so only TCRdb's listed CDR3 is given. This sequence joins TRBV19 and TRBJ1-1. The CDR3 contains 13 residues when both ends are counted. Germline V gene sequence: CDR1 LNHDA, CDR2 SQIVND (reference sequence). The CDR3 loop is CASSPSVGVGALF.

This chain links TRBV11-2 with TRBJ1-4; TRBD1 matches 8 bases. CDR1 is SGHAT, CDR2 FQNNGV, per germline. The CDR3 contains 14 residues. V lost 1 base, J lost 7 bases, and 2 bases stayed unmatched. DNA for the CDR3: TGTGCCAGCAGCTTAGGGCAGGGGGCTGAAAAACTGTTTTTT. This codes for CASSLGQGAEKLFF.

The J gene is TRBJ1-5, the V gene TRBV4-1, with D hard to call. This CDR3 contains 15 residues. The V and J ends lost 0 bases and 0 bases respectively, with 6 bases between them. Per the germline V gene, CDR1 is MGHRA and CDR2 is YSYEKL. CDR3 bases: TGCGCCAGCAGCCAAGAAGGACTTAGCAATCAGCCCCAGCATTTT. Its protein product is CASSQEGLSNQPQHF.

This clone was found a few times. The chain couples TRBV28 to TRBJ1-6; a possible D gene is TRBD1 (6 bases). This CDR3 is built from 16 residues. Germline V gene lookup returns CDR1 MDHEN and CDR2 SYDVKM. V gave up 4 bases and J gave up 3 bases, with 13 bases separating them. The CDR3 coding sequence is TGTGCCAGCAGTTCCGGGACACACCTCTATAATTCACCCCTCCACTTT. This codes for CASSSGTHLYNSPLHF.

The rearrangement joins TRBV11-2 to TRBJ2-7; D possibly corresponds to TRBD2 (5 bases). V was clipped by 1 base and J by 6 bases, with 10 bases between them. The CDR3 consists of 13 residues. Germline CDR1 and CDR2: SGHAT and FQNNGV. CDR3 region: CASSLGLAGEQYF. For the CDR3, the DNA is TGTGCCAGCAGCTTAGGCCTAGCTGGCGAGCAGTACTTC.

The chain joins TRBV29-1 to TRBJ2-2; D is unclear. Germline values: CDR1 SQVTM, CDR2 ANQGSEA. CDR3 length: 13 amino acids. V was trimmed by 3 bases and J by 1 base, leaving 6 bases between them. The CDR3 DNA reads TGCAGCGTTGATGCGGTGAACACCGGGGAGCTGTTTTTT. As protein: CSVDAVNTGELFF.

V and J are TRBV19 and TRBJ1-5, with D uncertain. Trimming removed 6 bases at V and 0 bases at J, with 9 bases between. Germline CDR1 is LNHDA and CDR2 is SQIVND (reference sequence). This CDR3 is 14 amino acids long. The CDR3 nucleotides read TGTGCCAGTAGCCCTAGGTCTAGCAATCAGCCCCAGCATTTT. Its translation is CASSPRSSNQPQHF.

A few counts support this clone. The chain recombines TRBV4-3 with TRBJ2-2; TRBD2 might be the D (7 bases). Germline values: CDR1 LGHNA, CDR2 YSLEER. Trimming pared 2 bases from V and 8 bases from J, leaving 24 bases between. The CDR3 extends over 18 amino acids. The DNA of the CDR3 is TGCGCCAGCAGCCAATACTGGGGGGGCGCGGGCGGTCCGGGGGAGCTGTTTTTT. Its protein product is CASSQYWGGAGGPGELFF.

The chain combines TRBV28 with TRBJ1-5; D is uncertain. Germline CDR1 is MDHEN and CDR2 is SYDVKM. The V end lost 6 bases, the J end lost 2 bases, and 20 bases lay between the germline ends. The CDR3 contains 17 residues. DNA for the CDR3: TGTGCCAGCAGCCTGCACCGGGGTCGAGTGGGCAATCAGCCCCAGCATTTT. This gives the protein CASSLHRGRVGNQPQHF.

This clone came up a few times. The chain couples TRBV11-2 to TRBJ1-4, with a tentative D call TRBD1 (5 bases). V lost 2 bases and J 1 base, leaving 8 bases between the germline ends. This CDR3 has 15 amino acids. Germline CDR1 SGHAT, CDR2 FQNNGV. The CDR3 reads CASSLTGGTNEKLFF. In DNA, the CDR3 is TGTGCCAGCAGCTTAACGGGGGGAACTAATGAAAAACTGTTTTTT. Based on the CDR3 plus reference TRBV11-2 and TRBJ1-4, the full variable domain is EAGVAQSPRYKIIEKRQSVAFWCNPISGHATLYWYQQILGQGPKLLIQFQNNGVVDDSQLPKDRFSAERLKGVDSTLKIQPAKLEDSAVYLCASSLTGGTNEKLFFGSGTQLSVL.

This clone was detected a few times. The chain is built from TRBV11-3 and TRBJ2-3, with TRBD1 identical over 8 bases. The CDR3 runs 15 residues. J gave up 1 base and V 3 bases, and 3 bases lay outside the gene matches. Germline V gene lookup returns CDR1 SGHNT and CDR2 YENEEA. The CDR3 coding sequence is TGTGCCAGCAGCTTGGGACAGGATGGCACAGATACGCAGTATTTT. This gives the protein CASSLGQDGTDTQYF.

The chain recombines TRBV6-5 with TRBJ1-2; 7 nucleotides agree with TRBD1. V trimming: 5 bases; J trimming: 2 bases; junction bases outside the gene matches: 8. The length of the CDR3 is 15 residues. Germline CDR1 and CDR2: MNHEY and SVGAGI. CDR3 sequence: CASSKPGQINYGYTF. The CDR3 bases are TGTGCCAGCAGTAAACCGGGACAGATAAACTATGGCTACACCTTC.

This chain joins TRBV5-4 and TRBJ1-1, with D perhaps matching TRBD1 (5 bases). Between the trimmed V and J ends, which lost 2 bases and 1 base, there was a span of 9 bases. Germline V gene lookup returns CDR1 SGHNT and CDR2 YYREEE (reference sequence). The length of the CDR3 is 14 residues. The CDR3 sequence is CASSFLGANTEAFF. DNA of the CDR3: TGTGCCAGCAGCTTTTTAGGGGCGAACACTGAAGCTTTCTTT.